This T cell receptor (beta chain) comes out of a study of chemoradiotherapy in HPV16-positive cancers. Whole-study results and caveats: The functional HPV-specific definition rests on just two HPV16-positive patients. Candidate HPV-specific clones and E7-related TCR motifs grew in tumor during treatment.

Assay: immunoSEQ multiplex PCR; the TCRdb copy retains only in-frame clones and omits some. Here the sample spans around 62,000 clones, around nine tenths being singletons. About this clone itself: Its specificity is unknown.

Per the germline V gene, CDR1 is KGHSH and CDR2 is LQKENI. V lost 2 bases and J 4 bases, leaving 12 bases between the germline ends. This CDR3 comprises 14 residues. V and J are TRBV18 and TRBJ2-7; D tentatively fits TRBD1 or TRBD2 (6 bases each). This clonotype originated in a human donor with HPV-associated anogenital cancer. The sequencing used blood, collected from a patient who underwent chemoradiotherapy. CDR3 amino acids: CASSPRGAGYEQYF. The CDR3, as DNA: TGTGCCAGCTCACCAAGGGGGGCTGGTTACGAGCAGTACTTC.